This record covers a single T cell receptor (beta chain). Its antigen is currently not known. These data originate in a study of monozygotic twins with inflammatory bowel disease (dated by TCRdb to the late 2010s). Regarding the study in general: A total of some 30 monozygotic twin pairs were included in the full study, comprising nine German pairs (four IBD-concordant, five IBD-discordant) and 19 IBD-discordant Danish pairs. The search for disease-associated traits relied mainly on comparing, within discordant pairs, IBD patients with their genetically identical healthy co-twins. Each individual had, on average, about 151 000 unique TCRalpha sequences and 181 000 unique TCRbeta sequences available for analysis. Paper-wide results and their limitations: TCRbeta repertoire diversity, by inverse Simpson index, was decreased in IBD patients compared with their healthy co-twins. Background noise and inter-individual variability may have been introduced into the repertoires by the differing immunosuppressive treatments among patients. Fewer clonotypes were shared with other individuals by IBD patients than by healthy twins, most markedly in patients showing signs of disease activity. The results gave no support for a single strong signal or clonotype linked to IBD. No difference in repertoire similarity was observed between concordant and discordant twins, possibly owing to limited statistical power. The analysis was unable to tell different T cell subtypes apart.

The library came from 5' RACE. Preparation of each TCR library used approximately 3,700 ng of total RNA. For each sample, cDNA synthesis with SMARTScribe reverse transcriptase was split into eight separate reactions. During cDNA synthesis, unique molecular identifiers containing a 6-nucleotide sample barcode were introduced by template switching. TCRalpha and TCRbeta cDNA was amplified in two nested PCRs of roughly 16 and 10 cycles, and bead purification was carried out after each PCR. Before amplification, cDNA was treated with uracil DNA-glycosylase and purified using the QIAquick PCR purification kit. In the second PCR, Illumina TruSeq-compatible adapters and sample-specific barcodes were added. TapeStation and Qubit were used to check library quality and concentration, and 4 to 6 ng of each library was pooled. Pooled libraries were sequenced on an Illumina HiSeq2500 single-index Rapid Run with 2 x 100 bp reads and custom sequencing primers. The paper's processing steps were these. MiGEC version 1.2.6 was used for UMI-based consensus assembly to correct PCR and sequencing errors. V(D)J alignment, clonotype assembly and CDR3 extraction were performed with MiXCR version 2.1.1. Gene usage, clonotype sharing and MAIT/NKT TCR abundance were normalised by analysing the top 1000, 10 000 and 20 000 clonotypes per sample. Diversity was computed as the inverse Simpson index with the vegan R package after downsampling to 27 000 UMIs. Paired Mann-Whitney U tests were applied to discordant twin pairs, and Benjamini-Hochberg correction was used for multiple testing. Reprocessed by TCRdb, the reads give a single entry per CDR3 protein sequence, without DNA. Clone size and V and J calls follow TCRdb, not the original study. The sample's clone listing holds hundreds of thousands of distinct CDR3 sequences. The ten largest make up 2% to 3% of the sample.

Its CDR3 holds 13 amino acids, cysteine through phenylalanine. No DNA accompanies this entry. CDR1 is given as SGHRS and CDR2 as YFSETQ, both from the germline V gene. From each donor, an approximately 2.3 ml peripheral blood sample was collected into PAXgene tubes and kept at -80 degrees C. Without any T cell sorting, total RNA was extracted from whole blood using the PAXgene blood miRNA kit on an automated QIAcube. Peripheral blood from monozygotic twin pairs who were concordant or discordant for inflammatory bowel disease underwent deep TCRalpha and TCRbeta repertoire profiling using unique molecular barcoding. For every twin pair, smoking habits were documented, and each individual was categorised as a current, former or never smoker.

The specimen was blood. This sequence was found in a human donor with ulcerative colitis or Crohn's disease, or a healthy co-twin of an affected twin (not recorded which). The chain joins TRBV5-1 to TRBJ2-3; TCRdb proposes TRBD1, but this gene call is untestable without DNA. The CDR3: CASSSGTGDTQYF.